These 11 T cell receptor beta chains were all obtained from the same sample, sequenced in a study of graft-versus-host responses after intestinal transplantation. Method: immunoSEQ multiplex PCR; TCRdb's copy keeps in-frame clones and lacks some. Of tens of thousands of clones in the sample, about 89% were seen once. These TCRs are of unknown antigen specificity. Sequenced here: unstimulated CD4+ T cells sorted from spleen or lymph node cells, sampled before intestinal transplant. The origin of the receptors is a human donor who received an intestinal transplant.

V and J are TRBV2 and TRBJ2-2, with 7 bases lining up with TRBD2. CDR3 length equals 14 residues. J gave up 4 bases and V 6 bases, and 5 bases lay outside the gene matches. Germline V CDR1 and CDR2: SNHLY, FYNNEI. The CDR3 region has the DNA TGTGCCAGCAGGGGGGGGGTTTCCACCGGGGAGCTGTTTTTT. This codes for CASRGGVSTGELFF.

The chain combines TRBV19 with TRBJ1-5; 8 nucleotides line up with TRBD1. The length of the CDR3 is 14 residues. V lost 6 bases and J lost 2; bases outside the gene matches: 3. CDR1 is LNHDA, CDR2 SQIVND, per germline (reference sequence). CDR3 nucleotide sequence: TGTGCCAGTAGGACAGGGGTCGGCAATCAGCCCCAGCATTTT. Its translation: CASRTGVGNQPQHF.

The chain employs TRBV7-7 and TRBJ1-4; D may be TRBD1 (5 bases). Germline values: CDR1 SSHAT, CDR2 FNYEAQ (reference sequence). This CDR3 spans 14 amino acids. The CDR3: CASGTGATNEKLFF. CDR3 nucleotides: TGTGCTAGCGGCACAGGAGCAACTAATGAAAAACTGTTTTTT.

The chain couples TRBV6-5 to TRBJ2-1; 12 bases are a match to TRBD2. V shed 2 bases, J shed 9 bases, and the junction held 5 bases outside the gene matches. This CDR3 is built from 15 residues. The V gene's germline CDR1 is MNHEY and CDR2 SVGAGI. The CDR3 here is CASSYRVTSGSEQFF. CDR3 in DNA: TGTGCCAGCAGTTACCGGGTGACTAGCGGGAGTGAGCAGTTCTTC.

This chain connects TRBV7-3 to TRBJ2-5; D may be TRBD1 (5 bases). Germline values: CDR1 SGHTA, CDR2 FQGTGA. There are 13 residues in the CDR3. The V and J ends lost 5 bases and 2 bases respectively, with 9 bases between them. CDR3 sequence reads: CASSRRVQETQYF. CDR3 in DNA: TGTGCCAGCAGCCGCAGGGTACAAGAGACCCAGTACTTC. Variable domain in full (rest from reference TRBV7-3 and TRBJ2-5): GAGVSQTPSNKVTEKGKYVELRCDPISGHTALYWYRQSLGQGPEFLIYFQGTGAADDSGLPNDRFFAVRPEGSVSTLKIQRTERGDSAVYLCASSRRVQETQYFGPGTRLLVL.

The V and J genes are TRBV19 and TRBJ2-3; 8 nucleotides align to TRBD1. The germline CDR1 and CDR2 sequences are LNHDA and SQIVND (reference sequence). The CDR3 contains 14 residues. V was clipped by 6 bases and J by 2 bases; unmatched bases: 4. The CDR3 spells CASSDRGTTDTQYF. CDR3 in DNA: TGTGCCAGTAGCGACAGGGGAACCACAGATACGCAGTATTTT.

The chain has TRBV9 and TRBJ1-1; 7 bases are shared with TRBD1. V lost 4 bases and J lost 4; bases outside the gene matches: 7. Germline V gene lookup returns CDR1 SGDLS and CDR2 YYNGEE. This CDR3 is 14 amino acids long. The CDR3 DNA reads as TGTGCCAGCAGCAGACAGGGTTGGGGCACTGAAGCTTTCTTT. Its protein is CASSRQGWGTEAFF. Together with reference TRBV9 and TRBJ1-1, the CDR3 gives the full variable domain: DSGVTQTPKHLITATGQRVTLRCSPRSGDLSVYWYQQSLDQGLQFLIQYYNGEERAKGNILERFSAQQFPDLHSELNLSSLELGDSALYFCASSRQGWGTEAFFGQGTRLTVV.

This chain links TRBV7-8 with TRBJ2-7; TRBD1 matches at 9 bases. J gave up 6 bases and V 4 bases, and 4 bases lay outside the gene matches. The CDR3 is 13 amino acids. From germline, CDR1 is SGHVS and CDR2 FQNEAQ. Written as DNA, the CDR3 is TGTGCCAGCAGCTCGGGACAGGGTGGCGAGCAGTACTTC. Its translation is CASSSGQGGEQYF.

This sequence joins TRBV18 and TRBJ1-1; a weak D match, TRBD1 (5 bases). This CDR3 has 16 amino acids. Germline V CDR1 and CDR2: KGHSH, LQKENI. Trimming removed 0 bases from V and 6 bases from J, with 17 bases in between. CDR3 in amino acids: CASSPPVGGGDPEAFF. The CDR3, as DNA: TGTGCCAGCTCACCACCAGTAGGTGGCGGGGACCCTGAAGCTTTCTTT.

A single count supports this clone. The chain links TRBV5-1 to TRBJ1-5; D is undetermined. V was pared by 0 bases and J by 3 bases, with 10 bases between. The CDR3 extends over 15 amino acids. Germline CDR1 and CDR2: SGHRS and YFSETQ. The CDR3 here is CASSLGNSSNQPQHF. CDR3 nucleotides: TGCGCCAGCAGCTTGGGGAACAGCTCCAATCAGCCCCAGCATTTT.

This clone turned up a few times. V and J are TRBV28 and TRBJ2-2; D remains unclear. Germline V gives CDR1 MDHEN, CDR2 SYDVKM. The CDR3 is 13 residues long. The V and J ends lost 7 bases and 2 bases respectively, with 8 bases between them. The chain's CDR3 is CASTATNTGELFF. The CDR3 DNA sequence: TGTGCCAGCACTGCCACTAACACCGGGGAGCTGTTTTTT.